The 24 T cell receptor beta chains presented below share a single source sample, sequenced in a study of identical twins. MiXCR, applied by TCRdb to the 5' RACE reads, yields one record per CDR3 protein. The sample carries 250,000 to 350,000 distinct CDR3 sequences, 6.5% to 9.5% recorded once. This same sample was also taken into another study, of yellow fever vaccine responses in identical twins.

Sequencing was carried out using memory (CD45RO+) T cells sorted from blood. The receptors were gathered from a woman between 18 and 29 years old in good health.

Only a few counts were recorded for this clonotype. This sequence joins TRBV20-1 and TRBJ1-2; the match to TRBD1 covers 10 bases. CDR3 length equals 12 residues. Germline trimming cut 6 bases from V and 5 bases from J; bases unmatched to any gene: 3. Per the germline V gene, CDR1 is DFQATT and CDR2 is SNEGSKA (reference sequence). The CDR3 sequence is CSARQGAYGYTF. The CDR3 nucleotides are TGCAGTGCCCGACAGGGGGCGTATGGCTACACCTTC.

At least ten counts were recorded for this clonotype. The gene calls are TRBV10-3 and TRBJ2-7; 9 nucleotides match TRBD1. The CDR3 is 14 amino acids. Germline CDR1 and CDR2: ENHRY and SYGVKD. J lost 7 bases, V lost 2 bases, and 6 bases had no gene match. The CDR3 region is CAISEGQGLREQYF. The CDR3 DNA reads TGTGCCATCAGTGAGGGACAGGGGCTACGGGAGCAGTACTTC.

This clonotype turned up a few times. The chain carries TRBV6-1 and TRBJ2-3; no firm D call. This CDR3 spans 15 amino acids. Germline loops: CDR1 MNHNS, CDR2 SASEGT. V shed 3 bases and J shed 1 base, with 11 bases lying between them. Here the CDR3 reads CASSDTGLGTDTQYF. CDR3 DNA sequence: TGTGCCAGCAGTGATACCGGGTTGGGCACAGATACGCAGTATTTT.

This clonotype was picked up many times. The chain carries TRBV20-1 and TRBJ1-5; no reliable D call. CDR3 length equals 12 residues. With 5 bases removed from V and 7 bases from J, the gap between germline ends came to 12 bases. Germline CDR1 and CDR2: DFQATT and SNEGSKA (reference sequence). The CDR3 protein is CSAPSVDQPQHF. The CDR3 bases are TGCAGTGCTCCCAGCGTTGACCAGCCCCAGCATTTT.

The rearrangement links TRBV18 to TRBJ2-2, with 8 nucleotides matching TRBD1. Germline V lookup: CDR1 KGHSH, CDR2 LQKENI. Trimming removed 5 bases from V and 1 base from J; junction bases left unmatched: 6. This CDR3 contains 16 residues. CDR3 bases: TGTGCCAGCTCAGCCGCCGGGACAGGGAACACCGGGGAGCTGTTTTTT. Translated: CASSAAGTGNTGELFF.

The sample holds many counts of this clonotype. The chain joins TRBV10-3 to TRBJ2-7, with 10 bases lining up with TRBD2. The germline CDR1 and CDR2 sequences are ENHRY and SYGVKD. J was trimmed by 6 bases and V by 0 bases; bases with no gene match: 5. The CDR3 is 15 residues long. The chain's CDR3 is CAISESLAGEVEQYF. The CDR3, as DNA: TGTGCCATCAGTGAGTCCCTAGCGGGAGAGGTCGAGCAGTACTTC.

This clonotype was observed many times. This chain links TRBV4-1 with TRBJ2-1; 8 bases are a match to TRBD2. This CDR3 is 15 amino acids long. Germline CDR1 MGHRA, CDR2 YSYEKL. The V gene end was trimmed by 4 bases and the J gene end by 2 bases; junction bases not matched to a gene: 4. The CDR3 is CASSPGLVAYNEQFF. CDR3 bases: TGCGCCAGCAGCCCGGGACTAGTTGCCTACAATGAGCAGTTCTTC.

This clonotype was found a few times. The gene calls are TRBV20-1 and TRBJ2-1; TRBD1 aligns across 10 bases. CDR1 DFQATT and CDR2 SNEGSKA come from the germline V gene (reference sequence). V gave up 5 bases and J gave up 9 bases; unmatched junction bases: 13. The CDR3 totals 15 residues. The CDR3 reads CSARKPGTGEGEQFF. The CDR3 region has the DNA TGCAGTGCTCGTAAACCCGGGACAGGGGAAGGTGAGCAGTTCTTC.

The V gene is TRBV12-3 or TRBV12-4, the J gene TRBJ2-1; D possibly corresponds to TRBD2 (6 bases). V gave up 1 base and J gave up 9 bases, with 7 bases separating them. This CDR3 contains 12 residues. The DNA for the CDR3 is TGTGCCAGCAGTTTAGGAGCGGGTGAGCAGTTCTTC. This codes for CASSLGAGEQFF.

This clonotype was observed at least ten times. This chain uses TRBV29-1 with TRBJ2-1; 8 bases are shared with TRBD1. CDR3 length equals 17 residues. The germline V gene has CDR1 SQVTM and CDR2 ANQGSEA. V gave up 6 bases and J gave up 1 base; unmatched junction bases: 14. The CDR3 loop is CSVLARKGQGSYNEQFF. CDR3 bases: TGCAGCGTACTTGCTAGAAAAGGACAGGGATCCTACAATGAGCAGTTCTTC.

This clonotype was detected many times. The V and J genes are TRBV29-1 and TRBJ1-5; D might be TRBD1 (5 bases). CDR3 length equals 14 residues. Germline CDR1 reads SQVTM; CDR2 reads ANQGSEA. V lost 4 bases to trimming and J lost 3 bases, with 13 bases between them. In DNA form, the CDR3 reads TGCAGCGTTGGATTTGCCAGGGACAATCAGCCCCAGCATTTT. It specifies CSVGFARDNQPQHF.

CDR3 protein: CSAQTSGGAQETQYF. In nucleotides, the CDR3 is TGCAGTGCGCAGACTAGCGGGGGGGCCCAAGAGACCCAGTACTTC. The chain couples TRBV20-1 to TRBJ2-5; 14 bases agree with TRBD2. This CDR3 has 15 amino acids. In germline, CDR1 is DFQATT, CDR2 SNEGSKA (reference sequence). The V and J ends lost 6 bases and 1 base, in that order; junction bases with no gene match: 4.

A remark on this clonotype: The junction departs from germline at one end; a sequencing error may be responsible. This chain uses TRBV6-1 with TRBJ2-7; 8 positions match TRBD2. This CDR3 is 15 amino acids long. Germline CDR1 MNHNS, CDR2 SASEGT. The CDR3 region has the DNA TGTGCCAGCAGTGAAACGAGCGGGAGCTCCCACGAGCAGTACTTC. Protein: CASSETSGSSHEQYF.

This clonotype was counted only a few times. This CDR3 is CASSVEASGVSYEQYV. The CDR3 DNA sequence: TGTGCCAGCAGTGTGGAAGCTAGCGGGGTGTCCTACGAGCAGTACGTC. The rearrangement links TRBV6-1 to TRBJ2-7; 9 nucleotides align to TRBD2. Germline CDR1 reads MNHNS; CDR2 reads SASEGT. The CDR3 is made up of 16 amino acids. V gave up 4 bases and J gave up 1 base; unmatched junction bases: 8.

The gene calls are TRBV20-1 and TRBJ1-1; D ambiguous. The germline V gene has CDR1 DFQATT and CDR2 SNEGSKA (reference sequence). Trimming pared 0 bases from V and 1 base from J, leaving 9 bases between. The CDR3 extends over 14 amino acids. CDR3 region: CSARDWQKNTEAFF. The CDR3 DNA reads TGCAGTGCTAGAGATTGGCAGAAGAACACTGAAGCTTTCTTT.

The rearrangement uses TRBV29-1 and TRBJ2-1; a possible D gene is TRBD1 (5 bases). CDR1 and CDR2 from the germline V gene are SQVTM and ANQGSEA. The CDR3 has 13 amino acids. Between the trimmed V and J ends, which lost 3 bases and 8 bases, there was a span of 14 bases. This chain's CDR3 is CSVDHRTWDEQFF. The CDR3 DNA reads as TGCAGCGTTGATCACAGGACATGGGATGAGCAGTTCTTC.

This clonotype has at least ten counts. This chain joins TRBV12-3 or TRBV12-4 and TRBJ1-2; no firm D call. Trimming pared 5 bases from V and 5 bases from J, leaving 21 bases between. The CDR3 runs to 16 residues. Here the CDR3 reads CASSGEGSPLVYGYTF. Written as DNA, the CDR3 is TGTGCCAGCAGTGGGGAGGGATCGCCACTGGTATATGGCTACACCTTC.

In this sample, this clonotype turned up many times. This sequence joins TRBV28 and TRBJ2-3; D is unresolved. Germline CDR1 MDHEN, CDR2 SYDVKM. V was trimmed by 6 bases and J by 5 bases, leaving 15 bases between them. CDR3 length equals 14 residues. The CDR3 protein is CASSRSLRGDTQYF. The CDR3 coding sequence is TGTGCCAGCAGCCGAAGCCTTCGAGGAGATACGCAGTATTTT. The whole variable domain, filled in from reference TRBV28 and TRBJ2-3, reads DVKVTQSSRYLVKRTGEKVFLECVQDMDHENMFWYRQDPGLGLRLIYFSYDVKMKEKGDIPEGYSVSREKKERFSLILESASTNQTSMYLCASSRSLRGDTQYFGPGTRLTVL.

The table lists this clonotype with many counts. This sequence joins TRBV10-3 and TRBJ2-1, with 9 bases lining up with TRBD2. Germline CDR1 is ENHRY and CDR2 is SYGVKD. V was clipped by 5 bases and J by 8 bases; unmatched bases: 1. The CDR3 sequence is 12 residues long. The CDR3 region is CAISQREDEQFF. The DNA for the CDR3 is TGTGCCATCAGTCAGCGGGAGGATGAGCAGTTCTTC.

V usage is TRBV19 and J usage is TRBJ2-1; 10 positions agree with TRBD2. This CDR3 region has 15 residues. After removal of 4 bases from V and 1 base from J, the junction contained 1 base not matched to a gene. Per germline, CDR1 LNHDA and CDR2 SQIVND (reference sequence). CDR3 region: CASSKREGSYNEQFF. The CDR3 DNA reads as TGTGCCAGTAGTAAGCGGGAGGGGTCCTACAATGAGCAGTTCTTC.

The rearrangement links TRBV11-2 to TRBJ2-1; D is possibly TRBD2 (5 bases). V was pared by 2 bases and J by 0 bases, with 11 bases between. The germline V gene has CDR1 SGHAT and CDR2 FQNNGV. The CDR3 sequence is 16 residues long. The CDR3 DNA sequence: TGTGCCAGCAGCTTAAAGCTAGCCGGCTCCTACAATGAGCAGTTCTTC. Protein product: CASSLKLAGSYNEQFF.

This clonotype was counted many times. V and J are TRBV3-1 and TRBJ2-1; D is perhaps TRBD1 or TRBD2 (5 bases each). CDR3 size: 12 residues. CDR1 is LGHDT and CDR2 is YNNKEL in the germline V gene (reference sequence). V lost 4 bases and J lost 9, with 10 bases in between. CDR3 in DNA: TGTGCCAGCAGCCCGAGGGGACGTGAGCAGTTCTTC. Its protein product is CASSPRGREQFF.

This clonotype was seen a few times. The DNA of the CDR3 is TGTGCCAGCAGCTTACCGGGGTCCCACAATGAGCAGTTCTTC. It specifies CASSLPGSHNEQFF. This chain connects TRBV11-3 to TRBJ2-1, with D tentatively TRBD2 (5 bases). V lost 2 bases and J 5 bases, leaving 10 bases between the germline ends. The length of the CDR3 is 14 residues. From germline, CDR1 is SGHNT and CDR2 YENEEA. Drawing the rest from reference TRBV11-3 and TRBJ2-1, the complete variable domain is EAGVVQSPRYKIIEKKQPVAFWCNPISGHNTLYWYLQNLGQGPELLIRYENEEAVDDSQLPKDRFSAERLKGVDSTLKIQPAELGDSAVYLCASSLPGSHNEQFFGPGTRLTVL.

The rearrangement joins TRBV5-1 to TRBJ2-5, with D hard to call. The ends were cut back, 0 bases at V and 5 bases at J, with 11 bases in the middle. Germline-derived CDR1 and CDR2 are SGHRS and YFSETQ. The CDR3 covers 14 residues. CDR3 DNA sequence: TGCGCCAGCAGCTTGGAGACGGGTGGGGAGACCCAGTACTTC. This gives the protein CASSLETGGETQYF.